This record concerns one T cell receptor beta chain sequence. Profiled with immunoSEQ multiplex PCR; TCRdb holds only in-frame clones, not every one. The sample includes a few hundred thousand clones, more than 70% of them seen just once. Trimming shortened V by 8 bases and J by 0 bases, and 25 bases separated the two germline ends. The CDR3 covers 18 residues. Per the germline V gene, CDR1 is MDHEN and CDR2 is SYDVKM. This sample is drawn from a study of blood T cell repertoires in COVID-19. This clonotype originated in a woman aged 80 or over with acute or convalescent COVID-19. Specimen: peripheral blood. This chain joins TRBV28 and TRBJ1-1, with D perhaps matching TRBD1 (5 bases). The CDR3 spells CASPKPLTGQTMNTEAFF. CDR3 sequence (DNA): TGTGCCAGCCCGAAACCCCTAACCGGACAAACAATGAACACTGAAGCTTTCTTT. Filled out from reference TRBV28 and TRBJ1-1, the complete variable domain reads DVKVTQSSRYLVKRTGEKVFLECVQDMDHENMFWYRQDPGLGLRLIYFSYDVKMKEKGDIPEGYSVSREKKERFSLILESASTNQTSMYLCASPKPLTGQTMNTEAFFGQGTRLTVV.